These 14 T cell receptor beta chains originate from one sample sequenced in a study of blood T cell repertoires in COVID-19. The assay was immunoSEQ multiplex PCR, and TCRdb's table has in-frame clones only and misses some. This sample yields about 280,000 clones, of which 90% are seen a single time; about 1.7% belongs to the top ten. The sequencing input was PBMCs or T cells enriched from blood (not recorded which). The receptor set was obtained from a woman aged 18-30 years with acute COVID-19.

This clone was seen only a few times. Other DNA sequences in the sample encode the same CDR3. The chain has TRBV30 and TRBJ1-1; 7 nucleotides match TRBD1. Germline loops: CDR1 GTSNPN, CDR2 SVGIG (reference sequence). V dropped 3 bases and J dropped 1; count of bases not matched to a gene: 2. The CDR3 runs 13 residues. The CDR3 reads CAWRTGPNTEAFF. CDR3 nucleotides: TGTGCCTGGAGGACAGGGCCGAACACTGAAGCTTTCTTT.

This chain's CDR3 is CASTRDVEQYF. CDR3 bases: TGTGCCAGCACCCGCGATGTGGAGCAGTACTTC. V and J are TRBV11-2 and TRBJ2-7; D is unclear. Per germline, CDR1 SGHAT and CDR2 FQNNGV. The CDR3 contains 11 residues. V gave up 7 bases and J gave up 7 bases, with 11 bases separating them.

The chain couples TRBV29-1 to TRBJ2-7; 9 nucleotides match TRBD1. Germline trimming cut 6 bases from V and 2 bases from J; bases unmatched to any gene: 11. Germline V gene sequence: CDR1 SQVTM, CDR2 ANQGSEA. This CDR3 contains 15 residues. In DNA form, the CDR3 reads TGCAGCGTGACGGCCCCACAGGGGGCAACCTACGAGCAGTACTTC. This encodes CSVTAPQGATYEQYF.

V gene TRBV18 combines with J gene TRBJ2-4; no clear D gene. V was cut by 0 bases and J by 6 bases, with 6 bases left in between. This CDR3 has 13 residues. Germline lookup yields CDR1 KGHSH and CDR2 LQKENI. CDR3 sequence (DNA): TGTGCCAGCTCACCACCTAAAATAAACATTCAGTACTTC. It encodes CASSPPKINIQYF. Combining the CDR3 with reference TRBV18 and TRBJ2-4 gives the whole variable domain NAGVMQNPRHLVRRRGQEARLRCSPMKGHSHVYWYRQLPEEGLKFMVYLQKENIIDESGMPKERFSAEFPKEGPSILRIQQVVRGDSAAYFCASSPPKINIQYFGAGTRLSVL.

This chain's CDR3 is CASRRWDRDQETQYF. Written as DNA, the CDR3 is TGCGCCAGCAGAAGGTGGGACAGGGACCAAGAGACCCAGTACTTC. V and J are TRBV5-1 and TRBJ2-5, with 9 bases identical to TRBD1. Germline V gives CDR1 SGHRS, CDR2 YFSETQ. The ends lost 5 bases at V and 0 bases at J; junction bases unmatched: 5. This CDR3 spans 15 amino acids.

J is TRBJ2-7 and V is TRBV6-6, with TRBD1 matching over 9 bases. This CDR3 has 16 residues. Trimming removed 4 bases from V and 4 bases from J; junction bases left unmatched: 11. Per germline, CDR1 MNHNY and CDR2 SVGAGI (reference sequence). Written as DNA, the CDR3 is TGTGCCAGCAGTTTCCCAGGCCGACAGGGGGGTTACGAGCAGTACTTC. This translates into CASSFPGRQGGYEQYF.

The DNA of the CDR3 is TGTGCCAGCAGCCCTATAGTGGTGAACACCGGGGAGCTGTTTTTT. Protein: CASSPIVVNTGELFF. The chain has TRBV9 and TRBJ2-2, with D uncertain. Germline V gene data show CDR1 as SGDLS and CDR2 as YYNGEE. Deletions cut 4 bases from V and 1 base from J, with 11 bases between. The length of the CDR3 is 15 residues.

V usage is TRBV7-9 and J usage is TRBJ2-2, with 7 bases fitting TRBD2. The germline CDR1 and CDR2 sequences are SEHNR and FQNEAQ (reference sequence). The trim removed 11 bases at V and 6 bases at J, leaving 12 bases unmatched. This CDR3 region has 14 residues. CDR3 DNA: TGTGCCGTAATAAAGCGGGATTACCCCGGGGAGCTGTTTTTT. Its translation is CAVIKRDYPGELFF.

The CDR3: CASSLEGSLASGSTGELFF. The CDR3 DNA sequence: TGTGCCAGCAGCTTGGAAGGTAGTTTAGCTAGCGGGAGTACCGGGGAGCTGTTTTTT. The chain has TRBV5-4 and TRBJ2-2; 10 bases fit TRBD2. With 0 bases clipped from V and 5 bases from J, the junction kept 13 bases outside the gene matches. Germline values: CDR1 SGHNT, CDR2 YYREEE (reference sequence). The CDR3 contains 19 residues.

This clone was observed a single time. The rearrangement uses TRBV20-1 and TRBJ2-1; D perhaps matches TRBD2 (5 bases). Looked up from germline, CDR1 is DFQATT and CDR2 is SNEGSKA (reference sequence). Trimming took off 3 bases at V and 3 bases at J, with 12 bases between the two ends. This CDR3 contains 14 residues. The CDR3 nucleotides are TGCAGTGCTAGTTTCTCCGGGGTCTACAATGAGCAGTTCTTC. Amino acid sequence: CSASFSGVYNEQFF.

As DNA, the CDR3 is TGCGCCAGCAGCCGCGGGGCGTTGGAACTTAACTATGGCTACACCTTC. Translated: CASSRGALELNYGYTF. The chain couples TRBV4-1 to TRBJ1-2, with D tentatively TRBD1 (5 bases). The germline CDR1 and CDR2 sequences are MGHRA and YSYEKL. CDR3 size: 16 residues. Trimming took off 4 bases at V and 1 base at J, with 16 bases between the two ends.

The chain carries TRBV15 and TRBJ1-3, with 7 nucleotides matching TRBD1. The V gene's germline CDR1 is LNHNV and CDR2 YYDKDF (reference sequence). V lost 4 bases to trimming and J lost 0 bases; unmatched junction nucleotides: 6. CDR3 length: 16 amino acids. This chain's CDR3 is CATSTMTGYSGNTIYF. The CDR3 DNA is TGTGCCACCAGCACCATGACAGGGTACTCTGGAAACACCATATATTTT.

The chain carries TRBV6-6 and TRBJ2-5; possible D gene TRBD1, 6 bases. The CDR3 spans 12 residues. Per germline, CDR1 MNHNY and CDR2 SVGAGI (reference sequence). Trimming cost V 5 bases and J 6 bases, with 10 bases left between them. The CDR3: CASSPQGKTQYF. Here the CDR3 DNA reads TGTGCCAGCAGTCCCCAGGGGAAGACCCAGTACTTC.

This sequence joins TRBV5-1 and TRBJ1-2; 8 bases agree with TRBD1. The J segment lost 6 bases and the V segment lost 4 bases, leaving 5 bases of the junction unmatched. Germline CDR1 is SGHRS and CDR2 is YFSETQ. The length of the CDR3 is 13 residues. CDR3 sequence reads: CASSQGARDGYTF. DNA for the CDR3: TGCGCCAGCAGCCAGGGGGCTCGTGATGGCTACACCTTC. Looking up the rest from reference TRBV5-1 and TRBJ1-2 gives the full variable domain: KAGVTQTPRYLIKTRGQQVTLSCSPISGHRSVSWYQQTPGQGLQFLFEYFSETQRNKGNFPGRFSGRQFSNSRSEMNVSTLELGDSALYLCASSQGARDGYTFGSGTRLTVV.